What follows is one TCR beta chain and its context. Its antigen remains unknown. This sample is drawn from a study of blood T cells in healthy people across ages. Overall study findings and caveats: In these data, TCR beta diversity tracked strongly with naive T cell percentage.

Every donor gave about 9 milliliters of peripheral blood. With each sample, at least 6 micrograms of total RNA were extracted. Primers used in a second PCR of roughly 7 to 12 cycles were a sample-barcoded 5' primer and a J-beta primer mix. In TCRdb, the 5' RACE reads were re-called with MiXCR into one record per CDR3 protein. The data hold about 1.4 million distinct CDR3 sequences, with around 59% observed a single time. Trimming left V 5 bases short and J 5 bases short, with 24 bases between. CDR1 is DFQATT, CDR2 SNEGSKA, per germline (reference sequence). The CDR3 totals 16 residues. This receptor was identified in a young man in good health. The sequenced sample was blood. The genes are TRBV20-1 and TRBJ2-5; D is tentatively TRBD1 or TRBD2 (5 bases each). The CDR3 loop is CSAAPRSGLEVETQYF. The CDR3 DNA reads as TGCAGTGCTGCACCTCGGTCGGGGCTCGAGGTGGAGACCCAGTACTTC.